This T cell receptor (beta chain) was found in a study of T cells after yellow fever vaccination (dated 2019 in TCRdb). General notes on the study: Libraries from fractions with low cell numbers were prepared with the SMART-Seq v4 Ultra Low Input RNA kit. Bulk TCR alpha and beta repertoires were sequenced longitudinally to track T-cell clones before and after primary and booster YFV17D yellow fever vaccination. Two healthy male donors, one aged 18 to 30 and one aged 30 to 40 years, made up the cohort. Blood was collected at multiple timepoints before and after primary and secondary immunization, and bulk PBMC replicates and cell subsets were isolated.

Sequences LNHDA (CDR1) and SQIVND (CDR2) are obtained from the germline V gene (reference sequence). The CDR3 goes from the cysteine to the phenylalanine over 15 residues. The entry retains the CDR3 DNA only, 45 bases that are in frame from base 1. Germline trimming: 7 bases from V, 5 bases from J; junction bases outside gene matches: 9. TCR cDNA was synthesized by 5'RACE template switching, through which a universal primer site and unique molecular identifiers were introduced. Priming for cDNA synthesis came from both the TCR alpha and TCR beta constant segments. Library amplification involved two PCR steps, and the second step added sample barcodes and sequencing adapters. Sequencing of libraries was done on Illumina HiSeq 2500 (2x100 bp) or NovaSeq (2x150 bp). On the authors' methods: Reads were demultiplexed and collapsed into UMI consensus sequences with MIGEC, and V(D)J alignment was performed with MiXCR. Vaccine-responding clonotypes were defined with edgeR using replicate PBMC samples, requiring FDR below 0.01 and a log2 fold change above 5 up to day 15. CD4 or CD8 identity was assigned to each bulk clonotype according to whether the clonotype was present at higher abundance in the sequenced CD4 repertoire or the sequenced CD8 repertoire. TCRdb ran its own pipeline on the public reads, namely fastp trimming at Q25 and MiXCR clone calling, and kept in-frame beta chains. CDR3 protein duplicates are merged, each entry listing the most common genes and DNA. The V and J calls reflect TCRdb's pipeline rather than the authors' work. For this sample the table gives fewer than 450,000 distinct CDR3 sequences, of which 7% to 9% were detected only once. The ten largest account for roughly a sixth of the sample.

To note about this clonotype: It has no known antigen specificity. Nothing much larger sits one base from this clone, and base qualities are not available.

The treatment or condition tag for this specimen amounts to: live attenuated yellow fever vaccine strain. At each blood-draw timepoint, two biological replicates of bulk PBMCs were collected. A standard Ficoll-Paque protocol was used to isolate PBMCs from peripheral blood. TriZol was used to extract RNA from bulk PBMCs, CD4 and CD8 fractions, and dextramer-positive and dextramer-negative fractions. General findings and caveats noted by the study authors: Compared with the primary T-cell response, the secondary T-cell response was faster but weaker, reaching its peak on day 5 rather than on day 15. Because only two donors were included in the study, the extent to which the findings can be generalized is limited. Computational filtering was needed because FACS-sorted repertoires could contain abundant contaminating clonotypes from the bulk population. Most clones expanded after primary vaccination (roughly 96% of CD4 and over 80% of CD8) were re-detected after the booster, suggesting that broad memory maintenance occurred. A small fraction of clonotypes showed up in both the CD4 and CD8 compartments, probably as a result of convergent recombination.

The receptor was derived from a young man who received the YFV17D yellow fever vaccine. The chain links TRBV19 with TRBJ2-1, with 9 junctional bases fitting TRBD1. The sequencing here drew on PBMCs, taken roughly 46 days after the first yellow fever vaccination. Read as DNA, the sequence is TGTGCCAGTAACCCTACCGGGACAGGGCACAATGAGCAGTTCTTC. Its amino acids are CASNPTGTGHNEQFF.